A selection of T cell receptor beta chains follows, all from one sample in a study of blood T cell repertoires in COVID-19. Libraries were prepared by immunoSEQ multiplex PCR; TCRdb keeps only in-frame clonotypes and omits some of them. The sample includes a few hundred thousand clones, approximately 84% of them seen just once. The sequenced material came from peripheral blood. These receptors all stem from a man aged 45 to 65 with acute or convalescent COVID-19. CDR3s include the opening cysteine and the closing phenylalanine or tryptophan. Fields, in order: V gene, J gene, clone size, D gene, CDR3 length, CDR3 protein, CDR3 DNA. The D gene is left open where the match is weak. Where a row states a size, it is once, few, many or the class of an expanded clone; other rows omit it.

>TRBV12-3/TRBV12-4|TRBJ1-2|-|-|13
CASSFSQNYGYTF
TGTGCCAGCAGTTTTAGTCAAAACTATGGCTACACCTTC
>TRBV13|TRBJ1-2|-|TRBD1|17
CASSLSLRQGFNYGYTF
TGTGCCAGCAGCCTCTCCCTCCGACAGGGTTTTAACTATGGCTACACCTTC
>TRBV7-2|TRBJ2-5|-|TRBD1|14
CASSPRTGRETQYF
TGTGCCAGCAGCCCACGGACAGGGAGGGAGACCCAGTACTTC
>TRBV9|TRBJ2-2|-|TRBD2|19
CASSVGTSGGPRRTGELFF
TGTGCCAGCAGCGTGGGGACTAGCGGGGGGCCTCGAAGAACCGGGGAGCTGTTTTTT
>TRBV5-4|TRBJ2-4|-|-|15
CASSAQGAAKNIQYF
TGTGCCAGCAGCGCACAGGGTGCGGCCAAAAACATTCAGTACTTC
>TRBV11-1|TRBJ2-7|-|-|11
CASSFTHEQYF
TGTGCCAGCAGCTTCACTCACGAGCAGTACTTC
>TRBV18|TRBJ2-2|-|-|13
CASSPPGVEELFF
TGTGCCAGCTCACCACCGGGCGTTGAGGAGCTGTTTTTT
>TRBV10-3|TRBJ1-5|-|-|14
CAISESTGFQPQHF
TGTGCCATCAGTGAGTCAACAGGGTTTCAGCCCCAGCATTTT
>TRBV7-9|TRBJ1-1|once|-|14
CASSLDQLGGKAFF
TGTGCCAGCAGCTTAGACCAGCTCGGGGGTAAAGCTTTCTTT
>TRBV5-1|TRBJ1-5|-|-|13
CASSLALNQPQHF
TGCGCCAGCAGCTTGGCCCTGAATCAGCCCCAGCATTTT
>TRBV2|TRBJ1-1|-|-|10
CASIYTEAFF
TGTGCCAGCATCTACACTGAAGCTTTCTTT
>TRBV10-3|TRBJ2-3|-|-|13
CAISYSGTDTQYF
TGTGCCATCAGCTACTCAGGGACAGATACGCAGTATTTT
>TRBV15|TRBJ2-3|-|TRBD2|19
CATSGERLAGATSTDTQYF
TGTGCCACCAGCGGGGAAAGACTAGCGGGGGCCACTAGCACAGATACGCAGTATTTT
>TRBV19|TRBJ1-6|few|TRBD1|15
CASTGPGTGNSPLHF
TGTGCCAGTACCGGACCCGGGACAGGGAATTCACCCCTCCACTTT
>TRBV6-5|TRBJ2-7|-|TRBD1|15
CASSYPSGTGNEQYF
TGTGCCAGCAGTTACCCATCCGGGACAGGGAACGAGCAGTACTTC
>TRBV4-1|TRBJ1-1|-|-|14
CASSREQGGTEAFF
TGCGCCAGCAGCCGGGAACAGGGAGGGACTGAAGCTTTCTTT
>TRBV3-1/TRBV3-2|TRBJ1-5|-|-|19
CASSQGLGGGFRADQPQHF
TGTGCCAGCAGCCAAGGATTGGGCGGGGGCTTCCGGGCGGATCAGCCCCAGCATTTT
>TRBV5-4|TRBJ2-5|-|-|14
CASSSVSGGLTQYF
TGTGCCAGCAGCTCCGTCTCGGGGGGCCTAACCCAGTACTTC
>TRBV5-1|TRBJ1-1|-|-|16
CASSLDRRNLNTEAFF
TGCGCCAGCAGCTTGGACCGGAGGAACCTGAACACTGAAGCTTTCTTT
>TRBV2|TRBJ1-5|-|TRBD1|15
CASSVGRDRAQPQHF
TGTGCCAGCAGTGTTGGACGGGACAGGGCTCAGCCCCAGCATTTT
>TRBV27|TRBJ2-3|-|-|11
CASSSLDTQYF
TGTGCCAGCAGTTCCTTAGATACGCAGTATTTT
>TRBV3-1/TRBV3-2|TRBJ1-4|-|-|18
CASSLHGSRRAENEKLFF
TGTGCCAGCAGCCTCCACGGGTCTCGGAGAGCGGAAAATGAAAAACTGTTTTTT
>TRBV30|TRBJ1-6|-|-|13
CAWTRQPDSPLHF
TGTGCCTGGACTCGACAGCCGGATTCACCCCTCCACTTT
>TRBV9|TRBJ1-2|-|TRBD1|15
CASSAHNRGGYGYTF
TGTGCCAGCAGCGCGCACAACAGGGGCGGCTATGGCTACACCTTC
>TRBV6-5|TRBJ2-7|-|-|15
CASRSQSNAPYEQYF
TGTGCCAGCAGATCACAGTCCAATGCCCCCTACGAGCAGTACTTC
>TRBV6-6|TRBJ2-2|-|-|12
CASSYSGGELFF
TGTGCCAGCAGTTACTCCGGTGGGGAGCTGTTTTTT
>TRBV30|TRBJ1-4|-|-|15
CAWSSPRGAGEKLFF
TGTGCCTGGAGTTCCCCGCGGGGGGCTGGGGAAAAACTGTTTTTT
>TRBV4-2|TRBJ2-5|-|TRBD2|16
CASSQDRRGGVETQYF
TGTGCCAGCAGCCAAGATCGACGCGGGGGTGTGGAGACCCAGTACTTC
>TRBV6-1|TRBJ1-5|-|-|15
CASSEAGGINQPQHF
TGTGCCAGCAGTGAAGCGGGAGGGATAAATCAGCCCCAGCATTTT
>TRBV2|TRBJ1-3|-|TRBD1|14
CASSFGTAGNTIYF
TGTGCCAGCAGCTTTGGGACAGCTGGAAACACCATATATTTT
>TRBV3-1/TRBV3-2|TRBJ1-1|once|-|13
CASSQPWRNEAFF
TGTGCCAGCAGCCAACCATGGAGAAACGAAGCTTTCTTT
>TRBV20-1|TRBJ1-2|-|-|12
CSASLGARGYTF
TGCAGTGCTAGTCTGGGGGCGCGTGGCTACACCTTC
>TRBV13|TRBJ2-1|-|TRBD1|12
CASSTGQRVWFF
TGTGCCAGCAGCACGGGACAGAGAGTGTGGTTCTTC
>TRBV11-2|TRBJ2-7|-|-|15
CASSLSQGTTYEQYF
TGTGCCAGCAGCTTATCCCAGGGGACCACCTACGAGCAGTACTTC
>TRBV6-4|TRBJ2-3|-|-|14
CASSPQGSSDTQYF
TGTGCCAGCAGCCCCCAGGGTAGTTCAGATACGCAGTATTTT
>TRBV2|TRBJ1-4|once|TRBD1|16
CASTIPRTGGEEKLFF
TGTGCCAGCACCATCCCTCGGACAGGGGGGGAAGAAAAACTGTTTTTT
>TRBV2|TRBJ1-2|few|TRBD1|16
CASTADRDRGTYGYTF
TGTGCCAGCACAGCAGACAGGGACAGGGGGACGTATGGCTACACCTTC
>TRBV6-5|TRBJ2-3|-|-|12
CATSPSTDTQYF
TGTGCCACCAGTCCGAGCACAGATACGCAGTATTTT
>TRBV11-2|TRBJ2-1|once|TRBD2|15
CASSLLAGGHNEQFF
TGTGCCAGCAGCTTATTAGCGGGGGGACACAATGAGCAGTTCTTC
>TRBV11-2|TRBJ1-1|few|-|11
CASSFSYQAFF
TGTGCCAGCAGCTTTTCGTATCAAGCTTTCTTT
>TRBV7-9|TRBJ1-1|-|-|16
CASSSPTGTPNTEAFF
TGTGCCAGCAGCTCGCCCACCGGGACACCAAACACTGAAGCTTTCTTT
>TRBV2|TRBJ1-2|few|-|10
CASSALSYTF
TGTGCCAGCAGTGCGCTAAGCTACACCTTC
>TRBV5-6|TRBJ1-6|-|-|13
CASSADLNSPLHF
TGTGCCAGCAGCGCGGATCTGAATTCACCCCTCCACTTT
>TRBV12-5|TRBJ1-5|-|-|15
CASGSPSQGSQPQHF
TGTGCTAGTGGTTCCCCCTCCCAGGGCAGTCAGCCCCAGCATTTT
>TRBV4-1|TRBJ1-2|few|TRBD1|16
CASSQARTGLNYGYTF
TGCGCCAGCAGCCAAGCCCGGACAGGACTTAACTATGGCTACACCTTC